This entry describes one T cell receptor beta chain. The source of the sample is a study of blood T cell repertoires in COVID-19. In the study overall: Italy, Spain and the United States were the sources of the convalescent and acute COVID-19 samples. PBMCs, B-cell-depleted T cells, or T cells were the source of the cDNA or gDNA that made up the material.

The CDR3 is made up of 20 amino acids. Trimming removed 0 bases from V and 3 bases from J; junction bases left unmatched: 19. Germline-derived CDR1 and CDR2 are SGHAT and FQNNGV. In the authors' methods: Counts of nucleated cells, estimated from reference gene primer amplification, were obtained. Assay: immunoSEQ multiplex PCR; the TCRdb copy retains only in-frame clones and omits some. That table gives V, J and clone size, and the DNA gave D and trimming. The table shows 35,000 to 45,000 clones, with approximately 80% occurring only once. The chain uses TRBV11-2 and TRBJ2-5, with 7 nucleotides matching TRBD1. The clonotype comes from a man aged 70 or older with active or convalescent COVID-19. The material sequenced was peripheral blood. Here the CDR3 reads CASSLDPQILRQGLKETQYF. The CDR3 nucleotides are TGTGCCAGCAGCTTAGACCCTCAAATCCTCAGACAGGGCCTAAAAGAGACCCAGTACTTC.